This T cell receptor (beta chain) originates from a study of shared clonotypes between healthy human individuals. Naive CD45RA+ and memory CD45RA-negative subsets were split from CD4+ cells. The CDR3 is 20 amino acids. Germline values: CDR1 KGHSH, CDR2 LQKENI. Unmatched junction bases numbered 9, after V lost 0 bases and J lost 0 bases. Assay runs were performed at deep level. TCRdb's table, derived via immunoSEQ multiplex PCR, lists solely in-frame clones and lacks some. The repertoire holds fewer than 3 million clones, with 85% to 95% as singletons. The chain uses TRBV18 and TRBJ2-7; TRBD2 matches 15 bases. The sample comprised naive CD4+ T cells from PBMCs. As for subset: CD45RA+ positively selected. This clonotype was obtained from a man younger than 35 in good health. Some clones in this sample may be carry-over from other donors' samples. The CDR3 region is CASSPPAGLAGGGSSYEQYF. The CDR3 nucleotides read TGTGCCAGCTCACCACCCGCGGGACTAGCGGGAGGTGGGTCCTCCTACGAGCAGTACTTC.